Shown below are 18 T cell receptor beta chains from a single sample sequenced in a study of beta chain features in type 1 diabetes. The sequenced template was cDNA made from the entire isolated RNA. The table came from immunoSEQ multiplex PCR; TCRdb's copy has only in-frame clones and leaves some out. The sample gives around 180,000 clones, about 13% of which show up once; 0.6% to 0.8% is in the top ten. Sequencing input: central memory CD4+ T cells from blood. These receptors were collected from a woman aged 18-29 years in good health.

This clone turned up a few times. The chain carries TRBV23-1 and TRBJ1-5, with D possibly matching TRBD1 (5 bases). TRBV23-1 is recorded as an ORF, its role being uncertain. The CDR3 extends over 16 amino acids. V was cut by 0 bases and J by 0 bases, with 9 bases left in between. CDR3 in DNA: TGCGCCAGCAGTCAATCGTGGGGCAGTAGCAATCAGCCCCAGCATTTT. This sequence encodes CASSQSWGSSNQPQHF.

The sample holds a few counts of this clone. The CDR3 loop is CASSGQGSGNTIYF. For the CDR3, the DNA is TGTGCCTCGTCCGGACAGGGCTCTGGAAACACCATATATTTT. The chain carries TRBV30 and TRBJ1-3, with 8 bases matching TRBD1. In germline, CDR1 is GTSNPN, CDR2 SVGIG (reference sequence). The junction had 5 bases not matched to a gene; V was cut back by 7 bases and J by 0 bases. The CDR3 contains 14 residues.

The V call is TRBV2, the J call TRBJ2-1; 12 bases line up with TRBD2. CDR1 is SNHLY, CDR2 FYNNEI, per germline. V was clipped by 10 bases and J by 9 bases; unmatched bases: 16. The CDR3 runs to 16 residues. The DNA of the CDR3 is TGTGCCACCCTGAGAGCTAGCGGGAGGGTAGTAAGTGAGCAGTTCTTC. Encoded protein: CATLRASGRVVSEQFF.

This clone has just a few counts. J is TRBJ1-5 and V is TRBV4-3, with D unresolved. V dropped 0 bases and J dropped 0 bases, with 6 bases sitting between them. The CDR3 totals 15 residues. Germline-derived CDR1 and CDR2 are LGHNA and YSLEER. DNA for the CDR3: TGCGCCAGCAGCCAAGAATCCGTTAGCAATCAGCCCCAGCATTTT. Amino acid sequence: CASSQESVSNQPQHF.

The rearrangement uses TRBV25-1 and TRBJ2-1; 10 bases line up with TRBD2. The J segment lost 2 bases and the V segment lost 9 bases, leaving 7 bases of the junction unmatched. CDR3 length equals 15 residues. Germline values: CDR1 MGHDK, CDR2 SYGVNS. The DNA of the CDR3 is TGTGCCAGTACTTCAGCGGGAGGGCCCTACAATGAGCAGTTCTTC. It yields the protein CASTSAGGPYNEQFF.

This clone was counted a few times. The chain employs TRBV30 and TRBJ2-1; D might be TRBD2 (6 bases). Trimming took off 2 bases at V and 6 bases at J, with 17 bases between the two ends. The CDR3 spans 15 residues. The germline V gene has CDR1 GTSNPN and CDR2 SVGIG (reference sequence). CDR3 coding DNA: TGTGCCTGGAGTCCCCAGGGACTCACCGCCAATGAGCAGTTCTTC. This encodes CAWSPQGLTANEQFF. The variable domain in full, with the rest retrieved from reference TRBV30 and TRBJ2-1, is SQTIHQWPATLVQPVGSPLSLECTVEGTSNPNLYWYRQAAGRGLQLLFYSVGIGQISSEVPQNLSASRPQDRQFILSSKKLLLSDSGFYLCAWSPQGLTANEQFFGPGTRLTVL.

This clone has more than one count but fewer than ten. This chain links TRBV10-3 with TRBJ1-2, with D possibly being TRBD1 (5 bases). Trimming removed 6 bases at V and 8 bases at J, with 10 bases between. The CDR3 is made up of 11 amino acids. Germline V gives CDR1 ENHRY, CDR2 SYGVKD. Here the CDR3 DNA reads TGTGCCATCAGCGAGGGGCACGGCTACACCTTC. Translated: CAISEGHGYTF.

This chain uses TRBV14 with TRBJ1-2, with 8 bases lining up with TRBD1. Germline V gene lookup returns CDR1 SGHDN and CDR2 FVKESK. Trimming took 2 bases from V and 9 from J; bases not matched to a gene: 5. This CDR3 contains 13 residues. CDR3 amino acids: CASSQTQGVRYTF. The CDR3 nucleotides are TGTGCCAGCAGCCAAACACAGGGGGTGCGCTACACCTTC.

This clone was detected a few times. This rearrangement joins TRBV29-1 to TRBJ1-1; 8 bases are a match to TRBD1. The length of the CDR3 is 12 residues. In germline, CDR1 is SQVTM, CDR2 ANQGSEA. With V trimmed by 3 bases and J by 6 bases, 3 bases remained unmatched. The CDR3 loop reads CSVDQGAPEAFF. CDR3 nucleotides: TGCAGCGTTGATCAGGGGGCCCCTGAAGCTTTCTTT.

This clone was seen a few times. The chain uses TRBV4-2 and TRBJ1-5; the match to TRBD1 covers 8 bases. The CDR3 runs 16 residues. Trimming removed 0 bases from V and 2 bases from J; junction bases left unmatched: 3. Germline V CDR1 and CDR2: LGHNA, YNFKEQ. The CDR3 DNA reads TGTGCCAGCAGCCAAGAGATACAGGGGGGCAATCAGCCCCAGCATTTT. It yields the protein CASSQEIQGGNQPQHF.

The rearrangement uses TRBV5-5 and TRBJ2-5; the match to TRBD1 covers 12 bases. Germline-derived CDR1 and CDR2 are SGHKS and YYEKEE (reference sequence). Trimming at V came to 4 bases and at J to 4 bases, leaving 8 bases not matched to a gene. The CDR3 spans 16 residues. The CDR3 reads CASSLGGTGGRETQYF. In nucleotides, the CDR3 is TGTGCCAGCAGCCTGGGCGGGACAGGGGGCCGAGAGACCCAGTACTTC.

J is TRBJ2-5 and V is TRBV20-1; a possible D gene is TRBD2 (5 bases). Germline V lookup: CDR1 DFQATT, CDR2 SNEGSKA (reference sequence). The V end was cut by 5 bases, the J end by 7 bases, with 8 bases between. The CDR3 contains 10 residues. CDR3 residues: CSAYSGTQYF. The CDR3 bases are TGCAGTGCTTACAGCGGGACCCAGTACTTC.

This clone has a handful of counts. The gene calls are TRBV28 and TRBJ2-7, with D possibly TRBD1 on 6 matching bases. The CDR3 is made up of 15 amino acids. The germline V gene encodes CDR1 MDHEN and CDR2 SYDVKM. The V and J ends lost 6 bases and 1 base respectively, with 16 bases between them. The CDR3 spells CASRYIGTSSYEQYF. For the CDR3, the DNA is TGTGCCAGCAGATACATCGGGACATCATCCTACGAGCAGTACTTC.

This clone was observed a few times. The CDR3 loop is CASSPETGGRNPYF. In nucleotides, the CDR3 is TGTGCCAGCAGTCCAGAGACAGGGGGCCGGAATCCGTACTTC. The chain links TRBV6-6 to TRBJ2-4; 10 nucleotides match TRBD1. This CDR3 has 14 amino acids. Losses at the gene ends were 5 bases for V and 15 bases for J; bases not matched to a gene: 13. The germline V gene encodes CDR1 MNHNY and CDR2 SVGAGI (reference sequence).

This chain connects TRBV7-3 to TRBJ2-7; a weak D match, TRBD2 (6 bases). Germline CDR1 reads SGHTA; CDR2 reads FQGTGA. V dropped 2 bases and J dropped 4 bases, with 15 bases sitting between them. This CDR3 comprises 15 residues. As DNA, the CDR3 is TGTGCCAGCAGCTTAGGGCCTAGCGCAAATTACGAGCAGTACTTC. The encoded protein is CASSLGPSANYEQYF.

In this sample, this clone turned up a few times. V gene TRBV7-2 combines with J gene TRBJ2-2, with 10 bases that match TRBD2. J gave up 3 bases and V 5 bases, and 6 bases lay outside the gene matches. The length of the CDR3 is 16 residues. In germline, CDR1 is SGHTA, CDR2 FQGNSA. The CDR3 bases are TGTGCCAGCAGCCTGATAGCGGGAGGAGACACCGGGGAGCTGTTTTTT. Protein sequence: CASSLIAGGDTGELFF. Filled out from reference TRBV7-2 and TRBJ2-2, the complete variable domain reads GAGVSQSPSNKVTEKGKDVELRCDPISGHTALYWYRQSLGQGLEFLIYFQGNSAPDKSGLPSDRFSAERTGGSVSTLTIQRTQQEDSAVYLCASSLIAGGDTGELFFGEGSRLTVL.

This clone was seen a few times. The chain uses TRBV7-7 and TRBJ2-1, with a weak D call TRBD2 (6 bases). This CDR3 region has 14 residues. V shed 2 bases and J shed 8 bases, with 13 bases lying between them. From germline, CDR1 is SSHAT and CDR2 FNYEAQ (reference sequence). The CDR3 here is CASSLMRDGDEQFF. CDR3 nucleotides: TGTGCCAGCAGCTTAATGCGGGATGGCGATGAGCAGTTCTTC.

The gene calls are TRBV27 and TRBJ2-7; perhaps TRBD1 as D (5 bases). V lost 7 bases, J lost 3 bases, and 22 bases lay in between. Looked up from germline, CDR1 is MNHEY and CDR2 is SMNVEV (reference sequence). This CDR3 is 16 amino acids long. The CDR3 is CASNKGAAWTNYEQYF. The CDR3, as DNA: TGTGCCAGCAATAAAGGGGCAGCCTGGACAAACTACGAGCAGTACTTC.